The entry that follows covers one T cell receptor beta chain sequence. Only a few counts were recorded for this clone. There is no known antigen for this receptor. No quality values exist for individual bases; no much larger clone is one base distant. Via the germline V gene, CDR1 is MNHEY and CDR2 SVGAGI. The cysteine opens and the phenylalanine closes a CDR3 of 12 amino acids. Of all the DNA, just the CDR3 is kept, 36 bases in frame from base 1. V is clipped by 10 bases and J by 5 bases, and the sequence between their germline boundaries is 14 bases long. Another Seattle source contributed samples from volunteer blood donors who had recovered from COVID-19. Collaborating institutions collected whole blood in K2EDTA tubes following their own protocols. For TCRbeta analysis, collaborators shipped samples in one of three forms: frozen whole blood, isolated PBMCs, or DNA extracted from either of those sample types.

These data are taken from a study of blood T cell repertoires in COVID-19 (dated by TCRdb to the early 2020s). Regarding the complete study: Samples covering the acute and convalescent phases of COVID-19 were provided by collaborators in the United States, Italy and Spain. Sample metadata almost always included a de-identified subject ID, COVID-19 status, age in years and sex. The samples were drawn from the first 160 participants of the ongoing ImmuneRACE study and from some 1,300 subjects provided by 6 global collaborators. HLA class I and class II types, where available, came from metadata supplied by the sample provider rather than from assay-based typing. Deeply sampled blood TCRbeta repertoires from subjects exposed to, actively infected with, or recovered from COVID-19 were included in the dataset. The prospective study material was composed of cDNA or gDNA derived from T cells, B-cell-depleted T cells, or PBMCs. A freely available public database, intended as a resource for researchers studying the immune response to SARS-CoV-2, is where the repertoires were released.

The immunoSEQ Assay, a bias-controlled multiplex PCR, was used to amplify TCRbeta CDR3 regions from genomic DNA. The source study handled its data this way. The number of nucleated cells in each sample was estimated by amplification of reference gene primers within the assay. To quantify the absolute abundance of each unique TCRbeta CDR3 rearrangement, sequence reads were collapsed and filtered. Productive Simpson clonality was computed per sample as the square root of Simpson's diversity index over productive rearrangements. Sourced from immuneACCESS, this table was stored by TCRdb with only in-frame sequences that have V and J called. A share of the clones is absent; for the studies checked, an unresolved V gene accounts for under half, and the remainder has no known explanation. The DNA was the basis for D and trimming; V, J and clone size are from that table. The sample data list 270,000 or so clones, and 75% to 90% of these were observed just once. The leading ten clones occupy 4% to 5% of the sample.

Results and caveats for the whole study, not just this receptor: The quantity of clinical and demographic metadata differed by source and by participant and was supplied without curation.

This receptor chain uses TRBV6-5 and TRBJ2-5; no D gene call is confident. This clonotype was sampled from a woman between 40 and 55 years old who had recovered from COVID-19. The specimen was peripheral blood. In nucleotides, the sequence is TGTGCCACCAGGACCGGGTGGGAGACCCAGTACTTC. Its translation is CATRTGWETQYF.